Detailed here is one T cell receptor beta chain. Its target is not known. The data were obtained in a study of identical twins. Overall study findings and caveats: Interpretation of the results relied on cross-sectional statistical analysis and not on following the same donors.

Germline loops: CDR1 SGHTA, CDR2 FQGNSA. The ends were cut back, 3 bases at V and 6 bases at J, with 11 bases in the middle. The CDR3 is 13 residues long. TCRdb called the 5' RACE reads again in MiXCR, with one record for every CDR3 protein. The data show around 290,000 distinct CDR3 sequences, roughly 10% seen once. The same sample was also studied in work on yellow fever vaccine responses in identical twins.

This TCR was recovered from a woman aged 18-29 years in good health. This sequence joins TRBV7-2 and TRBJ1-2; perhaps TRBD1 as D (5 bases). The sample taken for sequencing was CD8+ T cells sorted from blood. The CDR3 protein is CASSFIGVDGYTF. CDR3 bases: TGTGCCAGCAGCTTCATAGGGGTTGATGGCTACACCTTC.